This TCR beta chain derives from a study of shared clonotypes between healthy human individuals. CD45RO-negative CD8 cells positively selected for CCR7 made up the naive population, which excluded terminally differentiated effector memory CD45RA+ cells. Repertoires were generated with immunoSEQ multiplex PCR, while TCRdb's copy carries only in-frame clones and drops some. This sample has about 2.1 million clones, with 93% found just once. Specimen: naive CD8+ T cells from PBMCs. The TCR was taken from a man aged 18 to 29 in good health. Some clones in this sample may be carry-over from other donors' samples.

For the CDR3, the DNA is TGTGCCAGCAGCTTAGTGGTTAGCGGCGACCATAAAAGCACAGATACGCAGTATTTT. Translating it yields CASSLVVSGDHKSTDTQYF. The rearrangement joins TRBV13 to TRBJ2-3; perhaps TRBD2 as D (6 bases). The CDR3 has 19 residues. Trimming shortened V by 1 base and J by 0 bases, and 20 bases separated the two germline ends. Germline V lookup: CDR1 PRHDT, CDR2 FYEKMQ (reference sequence).